This entry features one T cell receptor beta chain sequence. Antigen specificity is unknown. TCRdb re-derived calls from the reads in MiXCR, one entry per CDR3 protein. The sample shows about 310,000 distinct CDR3 sequences, around 25% of them seen only once. This entry belongs to a study of T cell repertoires in cytomegalovirus infection. Turning to the study itself: Public TCR beta signatures provided an indication of both CMV infection and a matching HLA type.

Whole-study findings and limits: Cumulated frequencies of public TCR beta families served to identify carriers of CMV plus the relevant HLA.

This CDR3 has 15 amino acids. The germline V gene has CDR1 MDHEN and CDR2 SYDVKM. The V and J ends lost 3 bases and 0 bases respectively, with 9 bases between them. This receptor was identified in a human donor in good health (CMV status not recorded). Some clones in this sample may be carry-over from other donors' samples. The rearrangement uses TRBV28 and TRBJ1-3; weak D call: TRBD1 (6 bases). The input for sequencing was cultured PBMCs, taken from culture after CMV antigen stimulation. The CDR3 loop is CASSFQGTSGNTIYF. The CDR3 DNA sequence: TGTGCCAGCAGTTTTCAGGGGACCTCTGGAAACACCATATATTTT. The full variable domain, in which reference TRBV28 and TRBJ1-3 provide the parts outside the CDR3, is DVKVTQSSRYLVKRTGEKVFLECVQDMDHENMFWYRQDPGLGLRLIYFSYDVKMKEKGDIPEGYSVSREKKERFSLILESASTNQTSMYLCASSFQGTSGNTIYFGEGSWLTVV.